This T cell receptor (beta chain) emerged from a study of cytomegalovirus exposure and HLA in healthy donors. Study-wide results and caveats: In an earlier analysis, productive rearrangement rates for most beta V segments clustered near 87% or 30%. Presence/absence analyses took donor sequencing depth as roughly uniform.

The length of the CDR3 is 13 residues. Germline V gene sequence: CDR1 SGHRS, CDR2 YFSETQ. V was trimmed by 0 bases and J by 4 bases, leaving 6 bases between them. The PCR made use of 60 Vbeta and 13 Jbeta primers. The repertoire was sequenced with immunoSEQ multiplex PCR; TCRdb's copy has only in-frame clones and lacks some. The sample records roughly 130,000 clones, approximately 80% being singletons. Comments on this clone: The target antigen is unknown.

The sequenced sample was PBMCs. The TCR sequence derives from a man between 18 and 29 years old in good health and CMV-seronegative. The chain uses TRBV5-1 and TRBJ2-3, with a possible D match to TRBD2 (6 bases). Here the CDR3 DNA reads TGCGCCAGCAGCTTGGGGAGGGCAGATACGCAGTATTTT. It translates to CASSLGRADTQYF.